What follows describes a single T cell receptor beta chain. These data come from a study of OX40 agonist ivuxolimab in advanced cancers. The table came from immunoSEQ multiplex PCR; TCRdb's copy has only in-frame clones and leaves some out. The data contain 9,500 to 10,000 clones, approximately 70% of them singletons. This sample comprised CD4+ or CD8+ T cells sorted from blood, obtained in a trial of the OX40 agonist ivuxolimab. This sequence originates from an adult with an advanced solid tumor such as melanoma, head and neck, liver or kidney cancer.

The CDR3 DNA is TGTGCCAGCAGTTACGCCCCGGGGGGCAATGAGCAGTTCTTC. It codes for CASSYAPGGNEQFF. The chain links TRBV6-5 to TRBJ2-1; 7 bases map to TRBD2. CDR1 is MNHEY, CDR2 SVGAGI, per germline. J gave up 6 bases and V 2 bases, and 4 bases lay outside the gene matches. This CDR3 has 14 amino acids.